The subject of this entry is one TCR beta chain. Its antigen remains undetermined. Per-base qualities were not stored, and no clone one base away is much larger. Library prep was done by the immunoSEQ multiplex PCR assay. Per the authors' processing: A statistical classification framework was built to diagnose cytomegalovirus status from the catalog of TCR beta chain sequences. The immuneACCESS repertoire file appears here via TCRdb, limited to in-frame rearrangements. These files lack a portion of the clones; in checked studies, under half of the deficit traces to unresolved V genes, and the cause of the others is not known. V and J calls plus clone size are reproduced from that table; the DNA served to infer D and trimming. Recorded for this sample are hundreds of thousands of clones; 88% of them occurred a single time. The biggest ten clones account for about 0.9% of the sample. The data were obtained in a study of cytomegalovirus exposure and HLA in healthy donors (dated by TCRdb to about 2017). Concerning the study at large: A later analysis indicated that the roughly 120 validation repertoires were generated on the platform also employed for the 666 repertoires of the first cohort. In addition to the first cohort of 666 subjects, a separate validation cohort of approximately 130 different subjects was used. High-throughput TCR immunosequencing, statistical association of individual TCRs with disease status, and machine learning were combined to predict cytomegalovirus infection status. The study aimed to test whether cataloging public T cell receptors could reveal signatures of past pathogen exposure.

General study outcomes and caveats: Most TCR sequences were observed very rarely across donors, whereas some public TCRs were present in many individuals. The study gave a list of 150 to 200 TCR beta chains associated with cytomegalovirus. Cytomegalovirus status was reported to be diagnosed by the classifier with high specificity and sensitivity in both the original and validation cohorts. A later analysis found that TCRs clustered in the first cohort also tended to co-occur in the approximately 120 validation repertoires, with 90% to 95% of cluster scores above 0. A few of the identified cytomegalovirus-associated TCR beta chains were confirmed in vitro to be specific for cytomegalovirus antigens. The validation cohort had no HLA typing available for a later analysis, so co-occurrence within that cohort was assessed over all 130 or so repertoires. According to the authors, the approach could potentially be generalized to other disease states and immunological phenotypes.

Donors formed part of the validation cohort, which comprised over a hundred subjects and was distinct from the first cohort of under 800 subjects. From V the trimming removes 1 base and from J it removes 6 bases, while the gene matches leave 7 bases of the junction unaccounted for. CDR1 and CDR2 are read off the germline V gene as MGHRA and YSYEKL. The CDR3, cysteine through phenylalanine, is 16 amino acids long. CDR3 DNA only is kept here, 48 bases in frame from base 1. Sequencing was performed on PBMCs. The clonotype comes from a young woman in good health and CMV-seronegative. Rearrangement joined TRBV4-1 to TRBJ2-3; TRBD2 agrees with 10 junctional bases. The sequenced DNA is TGCGCCAGCAGCCAAGCAAGCGGGAGGGCCTCCGATACGCAGTATTTT. It codes for CASSQASGRASDTQYF.